The present T cell receptor beta chain was sequenced within a study of PD-1 blockade in classical Hodgkin lymphoma. Stated time point: cycle 4 day 1 (C4D1), after 5 to 7 weeks of nivolumab. There was relapse after autologous stem cell transplantation in every patient, and there was variation in brentuximab vedotin exposure. The protocol was immunoSEQ multiplex PCR, while the TCRdb copy is restricted to in-frame clones and leaves out a portion. The repertoire includes almost 95,000 clones, under 85% of them detected once, and over 15% sits in the top ten. V lost 5 bases and J 2 bases, leaving 15 bases between the germline ends. Germline-derived CDR1 and CDR2 are SGHVS and FQNEAQ. This CDR3 contains 15 residues.

The origin of this receptor is a human donor with classical Hodgkin lymphoma. The source material was peripheral blood mononuclear cells (PBMCs), sampled before the fourth cycle of nivolumab. The chain is built from TRBV7-8 and TRBJ2-5; tentative D call: TRBD2 (5 bases). The CDR3 sequence: CASSPLAGRQETQYF. The CDR3, as DNA: TGTGCCAGCAGCCCACTGGCGGGTAGGCAAGAGACCCAGTACTTC. Filled out from reference TRBV7-8 and TRBJ2-5, the complete variable domain reads GAGVSQSPRYKVAKRGQDVALRCDPISGHVSLFWYQQALGQGPEFLTYFQNEAQLDKSGLPSDRFFAERPEGSVSTLKIQRTQQEDSAVYLCASSPLAGRQETQYFGPGTRLLVL.